The 20 T cell receptor beta chains listed next were all sequenced from one sample in a study of PD-1 blockade in classical Hodgkin lymphoma. Sequenced by immunoSEQ multiplex PCR; TCRdb stores in-frame clones only, minus some. The sample gives about 36,000 clones, 69% of which show up once; approximately 14% is in the top ten. Brentuximab vedotin exposure varied among the patients, all of whom had relapsed after autologous stem cell transplantation. The material sequenced was peripheral blood mononuclear cells (PBMCs), taken before the second cycle of nivolumab. These receptors all stem from a human donor with classical Hodgkin lymphoma.

This clone was counted a few times. The chain links TRBV5-1 to TRBJ2-7, with 11 nucleotides matching TRBD2. The CDR3 has 16 residues. After removal of 2 bases from V and 3 bases from J, the junction contained 7 bases not matched to a gene. CDR1 SGHRS and CDR2 YFSETQ come from the germline V gene. The CDR3 region has the DNA TGCGCCAGCAGCTTAAATGTAGCGGGAGGGAACTACGAGCAGTACTTC. This sequence encodes CASSLNVAGGNYEQYF.

The J gene is TRBJ2-7, the V gene TRBV4-1; tentatively, D is TRBD2 (6 bases). The CDR3 extends over 15 amino acids. Trimming stripped 4 bases from V and 3 bases from J, with 16 bases between. Germline lookup yields CDR1 MGHRA and CDR2 YSYEKL. The CDR3 region is CASSRPERVNYEQYF. Written as DNA, the CDR3 is TGCGCCAGCAGCCGACCGGAGCGGGTGAACTACGAGCAGTACTTC.

The chain links TRBV6-1 to TRBJ2-1, with unresolved D. The germline CDR1 and CDR2 sequences are MNHNS and SASEGT. The CDR3 loop spans 15 amino acids. Trimming cost V 2 bases and J 4 bases, with 12 bases left between them. The CDR3 DNA reads as TGTGCCAGCAGTGAACAGAGAAAATTATACAATGAGCAGTTCTTC. It translates to CASSEQRKLYNEQFF.

The chain links TRBV4-3 to TRBJ1-6; D unresolved. The CDR3 consists of 14 residues. Between the trimmed V and J ends, which lost 1 base and 4 bases, there was a span of 5 bases. CDR1 LGHNA and CDR2 YSLEER come from the germline V gene. The CDR3 DNA follows: TGCGCCAGCAGCCAAGCGTCTTATAATTCACCCCTCCACTTT. Its translation: CASSQASYNSPLHF.

With respect to this clone: This sample also contains other DNA sequences that code for the same CDR3. The chain employs TRBV7-9 and TRBJ1-5; D remains ambiguous. The germline gives CDR1 SEHNR, CDR2 FQNEAQ (reference sequence). The CDR3 has 13 residues. Trimming stripped 5 bases from V and 5 bases from J, with 10 bases between. The CDR3 DNA sequence: TGTGCCAGCAGCCGAGATGGAGATCAGCCCCAGCATTTT. It translates to CASSRDGDQPQHF.

The chain is built from TRBV29-1 and TRBJ1-1, with TRBD1 as a possible D gene (5 bases). CDR3 length: 14 amino acids. V gave up 4 bases and J gave up 3 bases, with 15 bases separating them. The germline V gene encodes CDR1 SQVTM and CDR2 ANQGSEA. CDR3 amino acids: CSVARVTGDTEAFF. CDR3 DNA: TGCAGCGTTGCGCGCGTCACAGGAGACACTGAAGCTTTCTTT.

The CDR3 sequence: CASSGRAGDTQYF. Written as DNA, the CDR3 is TGTGCCAGCAGTGGTAGGGCGGGAGATACGCAGTATTTT. The chain employs TRBV27 and TRBJ2-3; D might be TRBD2 (5 bases). The germline V gene has CDR1 MNHEY and CDR2 SMNVEV (reference sequence). Trimming shortened V by 5 bases and J by 5 bases, and 11 bases separated the two germline ends. This CDR3 has 13 amino acids.

This clone turned up a few times. V is TRBV7-9 and J is TRBJ2-1, with D possibly TRBD1 on 6 matching bases. Trimming removed 5 bases from V and 5 bases from J, with 16 bases in between. The CDR3 consists of 15 residues. Germline CDR1 SEHNR, CDR2 FQNEAQ (reference sequence). CDR3 sequence reads: CASSLTRGGHNEQFF. The DNA of the CDR3 is TGTGCCAGCAGCCTAACCAGGGGTGGCCACAATGAGCAGTTCTTC.

This clone is medium-sized by share. The CDR3 loop reads CASITGNNEQFF. In DNA form, the CDR3 reads TGTGCCAGCATCACCGGCAACAATGAGCAGTTCTTC. The chain has TRBV6-6 and TRBJ2-1; D is undetermined. CDR1 and CDR2 from the germline V gene are MNHNY and SVGAGI (reference sequence). The germline V and J ends were trimmed by 7 bases and 5 bases, with 9 bases remaining between them. This CDR3 region has 12 residues.

This clone was seen more than once but under ten times. The rearrangement joins TRBV28 to TRBJ1-5, with 8 bases fitting TRBD1. The CDR3 consists of 14 residues. V was clipped by 9 bases and J by 6 bases; unmatched bases: 10. Looked up from germline, CDR1 is MDHEN and CDR2 is SYDVKM. CDR3 sequence (DNA): TGTGCCAGTCGGGGACAGGTTCTTTCTCAGCCCCAGCATTTT. As protein: CASRGQVLSQPQHF.

The chain couples TRBV9 to TRBJ2-7; a weak D match, TRBD1 (6 bases). V was trimmed by 4 bases and J by 0 bases, leaving 11 bases between them. This CDR3 has 14 residues. Per germline, CDR1 SGDLS and CDR2 YYNGEE. CDR3 protein: CASSPNRVSYEQYF. As DNA, the CDR3 is TGTGCCAGCAGCCCGAACAGGGTCTCCTACGAGCAGTACTTC.

The chain carries TRBV27 and TRBJ2-5; 9 bases fit TRBD1. Germline V gene data show CDR1 as MNHEY and CDR2 as SMNVEV (reference sequence). The CDR3 runs to 14 residues. V was clipped by 3 bases and J by 4 bases; unmatched bases: 3. This chain's CDR3 is CASSFGQGRETQYF. DNA for the CDR3: TGTGCCAGCAGTTTCGGACAGGGGCGAGAGACCCAGTACTTC.

This chain connects TRBV6-6 to TRBJ2-7; no definite D call. Germline V gene sequence: CDR1 MNHNY, CDR2 SVGAGI (reference sequence). V was pared by 2 bases and J by 3 bases, with 11 bases between. The CDR3 loop spans 14 amino acids. The CDR3 bases are TGTGCCAGCAGTTACCGCCAGCATAACTACGAGCAGTACTTC. It specifies CASSYRQHNYEQYF.

The chain employs TRBV10-3 and TRBJ1-3; D possibly corresponds to TRBD1 (6 bases). Germline V gene lookup returns CDR1 ENHRY and CDR2 SYGVKD. The CDR3 runs to 17 residues. V shed 4 bases and J shed 3 bases, with 19 bases lying between them. The CDR3 spells CAISAVRTGSGGNTIYF. The CDR3, as DNA: TGTGCCATCAGTGCCGTGAGAACAGGGTCGGGTGGAAACACCATATATTTT.

The chain joins TRBV4-3 to TRBJ2-7; 8 nucleotides line up with TRBD1. There are 16 residues in the CDR3. The germline V gene encodes CDR1 LGHNA and CDR2 YSLEER. V lost 0 bases and J lost 2; bases outside the gene matches: 6. The CDR3 DNA reads as TGCGCCAGCAGCCAAGATTCCCGGACAGGGCCCTACGAGCAGTACTTC. It yields the protein CASSQDSRTGPYEQYF.

The chain couples TRBV6-5 to TRBJ2-7; TRBD2 aligns across 7 bases. V shed 2 bases, J shed 3 bases, and the junction held 4 bases outside the gene matches. Per the germline V gene, CDR1 is MNHEY and CDR2 is SVGAGI. The CDR3 has 14 amino acids. The CDR3 is CASSYGASGYEQYF. CDR3 DNA: TGTGCCAGCAGTTACGGGGCTAGCGGCTACGAGCAGTACTTC.

The rearrangement links TRBV27 to TRBJ1-2; D perhaps matches TRBD1 (6 bases). The CDR3 covers 15 residues. CDR1 is MNHEY and CDR2 is SMNVEV in the germline V gene (reference sequence). Trimming shortened V by 6 bases and J by 8 bases, and 22 bases separated the two germline ends. The CDR3: CASSLSGARAGGYTF. CDR3 DNA: TGTGCCAGCAGCCTCTCAGGGGCCCGGGCAGGAGGCTACACCTTC.

This chain joins TRBV5-4 and TRBJ2-1; D gene unclear. The length of the CDR3 is 16 residues. Trimming removed 2 bases from V and 6 bases from J, with 18 bases in between. Germline V gene data show CDR1 as SGHNT and CDR2 as YYREEE (reference sequence). The chain's CDR3 is CASSFRGGGTGNEQFF. For the CDR3, the DNA is TGTGCCAGCAGCTTTCGAGGTGGTGGAACCGGCAATGAGCAGTTCTTC.

The chain links TRBV9 to TRBJ2-1; 7 bases map to TRBD2. Germline CDR1 and CDR2: SGDLS and YYNGEE. The length of the CDR3 is 15 residues. V shed 0 bases, J shed 6 bases, and the junction held 6 bases outside the gene matches. The CDR3 region is CASSVGLAIGNEQFF. The CDR3 DNA reads TGTGCCAGCAGCGTAGGACTAGCAATCGGCAATGAGCAGTTCTTC.

The chain combines TRBV28 with TRBJ1-6; 10 bases align to TRBD1. CDR1 is MDHEN and CDR2 is SYDVKM in the germline V gene. The ends lost 8 bases at V and 8 bases at J; junction bases unmatched: 6. The CDR3 is 14 amino acids. This chain's CDR3 is CASHQGQGYSPLHF. CDR3 sequence (DNA): TGTGCCAGCCACCAGGGACAGGGGTATTCACCCCTCCACTTT.